This paragraph reports one T cell receptor (beta chain). The target antigen is unknown. V dropped 0 bases and J dropped 4 bases, with 8 bases sitting between them. The germline gives CDR1 MRHNA, CDR2 SNTAGT. This CDR3 spans 14 amino acids. The sample originates from a study of T cell responses to AZD1222 COVID-19 vaccine. Study-level points and caveats: The study identified only five or six AZD1222 recipients as seropositive at baseline.

Libraries were prepared by immunoSEQ multiplex PCR; TCRdb keeps only in-frame clonotypes and omits some of them. This sample has about 120,000 clones, with about 93% found just once. Here the sequenced sample was peripheral blood, taken 28 days after the second dose of the MenACWY control vaccine. This clonotype was obtained from an adult who received the MenACWY meningococcal vaccine as a control. The chain joins TRBV6-4 to TRBJ2-3; a weak D match, TRBD1 (5 bases). Here the CDR3 reads CASSDSPGSDTQYF. The CDR3 coding sequence is TGTGCCAGCAGTGACTCGCCAGGGTCAGATACGCAGTATTTT.